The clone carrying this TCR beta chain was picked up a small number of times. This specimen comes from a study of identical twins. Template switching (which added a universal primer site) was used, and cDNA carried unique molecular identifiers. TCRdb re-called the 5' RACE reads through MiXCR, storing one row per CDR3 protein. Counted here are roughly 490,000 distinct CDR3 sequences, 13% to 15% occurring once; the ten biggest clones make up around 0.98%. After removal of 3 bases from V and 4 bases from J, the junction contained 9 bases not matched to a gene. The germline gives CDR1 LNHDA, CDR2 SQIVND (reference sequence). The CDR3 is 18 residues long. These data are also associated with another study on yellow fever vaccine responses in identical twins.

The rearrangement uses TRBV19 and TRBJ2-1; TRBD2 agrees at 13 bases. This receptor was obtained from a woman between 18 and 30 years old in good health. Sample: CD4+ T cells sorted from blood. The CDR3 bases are TGTGCCAGTAGTATGGAAGGACTAGCGGGAGAGTCTTACAATGAGCAGTTCTTC. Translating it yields CASSMEGLAGESYNEQFF.